The clone carrying this TCR beta chain was observed at least ten times. MiXCR, applied by TCRdb to the 5' RACE reads, yields one record per CDR3 protein. The data show just under 65,000 distinct CDR3 sequences, about 20% seen once. Trimming shortened V by 5 bases and J by 5 bases, and 13 bases separated the two germline ends. CDR1 is SGHVS and CDR2 is FQNEAQ in the germline V gene. The CDR3 spans 14 residues. The V call is TRBV7-8, the J call TRBJ2-1; no firm D call. The TCR comes from a female donor with breast cancer. Material for sequencing was memory CD4+ T cells sorted from a lymph node. The subset: memory CD4+ T cells, CD4+CD45RO+CD25-. For the CDR3, the DNA is TGTGCCAGCAGCCTAAGGATGGTAGACAATGAGCAGTTCTTC. Translated, it gives CASSLRMVDNEQFF.